The rows below give T cell receptor beta chains drawn from one sample of a study of T cell responses to AZD1222 COVID-19 vaccine. Clones were read by immunoSEQ multiplex PCR, and TCRdb kept only the in-frame ones, dropping some. The table includes about 100,000 clones, about 83% detected once. The material sequenced was peripheral blood, taken on day 0 of AZD1222 vaccination. These receptors all come from an adult in good health. The CDR3 runs from the conserved cysteine through the conserved F or W. Each record gives: D gene, clone size, V gene, J gene, CDR3 DNA, CDR3 protein. D genes are given only for firm matches. Clone sizes are given selectively: once, few, many, or a class where the clone is expanded.

d_call: -
clone_size: -
v_call: TRBV12-5
j_call: TRBJ2-7
cdr3_nt: TGTGCTAGTGGTTTGCCCACTGGACAGTCCGAGCAGTACTTC
cdr3_aa: CASGLPTGQSEQYF

d_call: -
clone_size: -
v_call: TRBV6-6
j_call: TRBJ1-6
cdr3_nt: TGTGCCAGCAGTTACTCGAAAGGGGATAATTCACCCCTCCACTTT
cdr3_aa: CASSYSKGDNSPLHF

d_call: TRBD1
clone_size: -
v_call: TRBV14
j_call: TRBJ2-2
cdr3_nt: TGTGCCAGCAGCCGTAACAAAGGGACAGGAAAAATGAACACCGGGGAGCTGTTTTTT
cdr3_aa: CASSRNKGTGKMNTGELFF

d_call: -
clone_size: -
v_call: TRBV3-1/TRBV3-2
j_call: TRBJ1-5
cdr3_nt: TGTGCCAGCAGCCAAGACGAGGTTCAGCCCCAGCATTTT
cdr3_aa: CASSQDEVQPQHF

d_call: -
clone_size: -
v_call: TRBV19
j_call: TRBJ2-7
cdr3_nt: TGTGCCAGTAAAGGGGGTAGCTCCTACGAGCAGTACTTC
cdr3_aa: CASKGGSSYEQYF

d_call: -
clone_size: -
v_call: TRBV5-8
j_call: TRBJ2-7
cdr3_nt: TGTGCCAGCAGCTCTAGCTCCTACGAGCAGTACTTC
cdr3_aa: CASSSSSYEQYF

d_call: TRBD1
clone_size: -
v_call: TRBV2
j_call: TRBJ2-5
cdr3_nt: TGTGCCAGCAGCCCTCGGACAGGCGAAGAGACCCAGTACTTC
cdr3_aa: CASSPRTGEETQYF

d_call: -
clone_size: -
v_call: TRBV11-3
j_call: TRBJ2-3
cdr3_nt: TGTGCCAGCAGCGGGGCGGGTGGGGGAGATACGCAGTATTTT
cdr3_aa: CASSGAGGGDTQYF

d_call: -
clone_size: -
v_call: TRBV4-3
j_call: TRBJ2-7
cdr3_nt: TGCGCCAGCCCACAAGGGGTAGAGGGCCGCTACGAGCAGTACTTC
cdr3_aa: CASPQGVEGRYEQYF

d_call: -
clone_size: few
v_call: TRBV5-8
j_call: TRBJ1-4
cdr3_nt: TGTGCCAGCCGGGACTCCGATAATGAAAAACTGTTTTTT
cdr3_aa: CASRDSDNEKLFF

d_call: TRBD1
clone_size: -
v_call: TRBV6-5
j_call: TRBJ1-5
cdr3_nt: TGTGCCACCTGCCTAGACAGGGGCGAGTCTTCGCCCCAGCATTTT
cdr3_aa: CATCLDRGESSPQHF

d_call: -
clone_size: few
v_call: TRBV18
j_call: TRBJ1-1
cdr3_nt: TGTGCCAGCTCACCGGCCCTAACTGAAGCTTTCTTT
cdr3_aa: CASSPALTEAFF

d_call: -
clone_size: -
v_call: TRBV19
j_call: TRBJ1-3
cdr3_nt: TGTGCCAGTAGTACCCCGACCACCATATATTTT
cdr3_aa: CASSTPTTIYF

d_call: -
clone_size: -
v_call: TRBV18
j_call: TRBJ2-7
cdr3_nt: TGTGCCAGCTCACCACCCCAGGGGGAGCAGTACTTC
cdr3_aa: CASSPPQGEQYF

d_call: TRBD2
clone_size: -
v_call: TRBV15
j_call: TRBJ2-6
cdr3_nt: TGTGCCACCAGGTCGGGACTAGCGCGTCTCTCTGGGGCCAACGTCCTGACTTTC
cdr3_aa: CATRSGLARLSGANVLTF

d_call: -
clone_size: -
v_call: TRBV7-7
j_call: TRBJ2-1
cdr3_nt: TGTGCCAGCAGCCCACAGGGGAGGCTTGAGCAGTTCTTC
cdr3_aa: CASSPQGRLEQFF

d_call: TRBD1
clone_size: -
v_call: TRBV3-1/TRBV3-2
j_call: TRBJ2-7
cdr3_nt: TGTGCCAGCAGCCAACCGGGACAGGGCCACTCCTACGAGCAGTACTTC
cdr3_aa: CASSQPGQGHSYEQYF

d_call: TRBD1
clone_size: -
v_call: TRBV11-1
j_call: TRBJ2-7
cdr3_nt: TGTGCCAGCAGCTCGGGACAGGGTGGTTCCTACGAGCAGTACTTC
cdr3_aa: CASSSGQGGSYEQYF

d_call: -
clone_size: -
v_call: TRBV6-5
j_call: TRBJ2-7
cdr3_nt: TGTGCCAGCAGTTACTCGGGTGCGGGGCGCTACGAGCAGTACTTC
cdr3_aa: CASSYSGAGRYEQYF

d_call: -
clone_size: few
v_call: TRBV20-1
j_call: TRBJ1-1
cdr3_nt: TGCAGTGCTAGTCCGGGGGGCACTGAAGCTTTCTTT
cdr3_aa: CSASPGGTEAFF